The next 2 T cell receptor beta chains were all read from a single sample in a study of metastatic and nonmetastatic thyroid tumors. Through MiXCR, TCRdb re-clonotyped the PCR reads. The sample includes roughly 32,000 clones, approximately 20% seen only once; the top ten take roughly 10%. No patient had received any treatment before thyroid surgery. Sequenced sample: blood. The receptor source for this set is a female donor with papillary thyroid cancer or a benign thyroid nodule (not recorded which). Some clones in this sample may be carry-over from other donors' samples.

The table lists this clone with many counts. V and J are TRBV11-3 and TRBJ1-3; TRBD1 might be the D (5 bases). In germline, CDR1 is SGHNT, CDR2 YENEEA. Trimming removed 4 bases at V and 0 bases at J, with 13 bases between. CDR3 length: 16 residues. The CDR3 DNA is TGTGCCAGCAGCTCGCCTCCAGGGAGCTCTGGAAACACCATATATTTT. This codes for CASSSPPGSSGNTIYF.

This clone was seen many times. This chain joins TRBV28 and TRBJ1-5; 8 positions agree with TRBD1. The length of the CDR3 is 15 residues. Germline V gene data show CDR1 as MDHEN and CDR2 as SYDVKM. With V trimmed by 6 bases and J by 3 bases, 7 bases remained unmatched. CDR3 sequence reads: CASRLGQAYNQPQHF. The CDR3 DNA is TGTGCCAGCAGACTGGGACAGGCATACAATCAGCCCCAGCATTTT.